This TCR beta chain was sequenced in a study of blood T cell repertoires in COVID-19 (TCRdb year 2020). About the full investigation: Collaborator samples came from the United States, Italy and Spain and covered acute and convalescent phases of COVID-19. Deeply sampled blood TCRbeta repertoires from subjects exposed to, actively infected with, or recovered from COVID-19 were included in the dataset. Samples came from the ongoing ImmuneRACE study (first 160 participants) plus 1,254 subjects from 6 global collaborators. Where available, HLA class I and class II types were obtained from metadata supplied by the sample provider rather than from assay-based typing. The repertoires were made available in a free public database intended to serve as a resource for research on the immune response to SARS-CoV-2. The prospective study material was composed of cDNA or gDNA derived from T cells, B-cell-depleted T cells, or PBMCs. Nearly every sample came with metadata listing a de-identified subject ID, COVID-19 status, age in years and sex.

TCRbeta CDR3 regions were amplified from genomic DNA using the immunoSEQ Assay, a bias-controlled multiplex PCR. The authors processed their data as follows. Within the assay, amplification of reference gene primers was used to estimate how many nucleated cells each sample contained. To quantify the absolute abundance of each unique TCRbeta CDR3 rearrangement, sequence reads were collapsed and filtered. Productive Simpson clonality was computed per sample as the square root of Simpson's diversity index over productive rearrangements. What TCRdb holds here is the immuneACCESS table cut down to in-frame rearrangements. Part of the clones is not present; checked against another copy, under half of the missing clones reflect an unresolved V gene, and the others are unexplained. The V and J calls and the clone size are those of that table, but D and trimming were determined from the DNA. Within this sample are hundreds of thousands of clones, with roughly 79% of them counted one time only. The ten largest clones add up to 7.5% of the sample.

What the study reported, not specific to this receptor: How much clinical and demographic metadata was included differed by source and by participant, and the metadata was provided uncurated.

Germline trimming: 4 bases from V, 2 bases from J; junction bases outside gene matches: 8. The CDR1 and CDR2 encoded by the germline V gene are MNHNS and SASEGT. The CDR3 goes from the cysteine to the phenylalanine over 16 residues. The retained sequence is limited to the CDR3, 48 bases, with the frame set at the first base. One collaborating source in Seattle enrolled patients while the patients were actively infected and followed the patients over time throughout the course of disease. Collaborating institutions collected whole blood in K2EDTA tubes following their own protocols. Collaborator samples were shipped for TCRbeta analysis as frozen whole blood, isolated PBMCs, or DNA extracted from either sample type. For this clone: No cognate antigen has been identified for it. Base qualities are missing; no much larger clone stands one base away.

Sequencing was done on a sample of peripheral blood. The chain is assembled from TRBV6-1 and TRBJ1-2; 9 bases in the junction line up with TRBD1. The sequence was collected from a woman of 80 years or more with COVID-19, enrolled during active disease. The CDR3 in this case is CASSAKTGGLNYGYTF. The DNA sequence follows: TGTGCCAGCAGTGCTAAGACAGGGGGATTAAACTATGGCTACACCTTC.